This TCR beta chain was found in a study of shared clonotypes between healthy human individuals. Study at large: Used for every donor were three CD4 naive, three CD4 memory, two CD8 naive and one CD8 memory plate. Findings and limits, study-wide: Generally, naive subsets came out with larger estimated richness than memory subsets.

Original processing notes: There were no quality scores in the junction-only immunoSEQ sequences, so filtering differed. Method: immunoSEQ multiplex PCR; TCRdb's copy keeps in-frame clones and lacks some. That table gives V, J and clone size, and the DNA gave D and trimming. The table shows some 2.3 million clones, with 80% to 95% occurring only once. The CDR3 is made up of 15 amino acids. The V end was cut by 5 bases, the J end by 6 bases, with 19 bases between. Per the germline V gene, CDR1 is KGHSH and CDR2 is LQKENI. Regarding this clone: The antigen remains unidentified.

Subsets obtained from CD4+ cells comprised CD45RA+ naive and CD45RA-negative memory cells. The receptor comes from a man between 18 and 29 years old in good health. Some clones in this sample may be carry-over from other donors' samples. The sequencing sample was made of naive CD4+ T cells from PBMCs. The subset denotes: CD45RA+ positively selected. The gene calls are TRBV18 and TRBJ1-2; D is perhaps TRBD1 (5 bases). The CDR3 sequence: CASSSTGLLEDGYTF. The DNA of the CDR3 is TGTGCCAGCTCATCTACAGGCCTGCTGGAGGATGGCTACACCTTC.